This T cell receptor beta chain was recorded in a study of blood T cells in healthy people across ages. Findings and caveats of the study: PBMC samples, being unsorted, prevented any conclusive comparison of naive and antigen-experienced cells.

This CDR3 region has 14 residues. CDR1 is SGHVS and CDR2 is FQNEAQ in the germline V gene. Investigators took around 11 milliliters of peripheral blood from every donor. Primed by a sample-barcoded 5' primer and a J-beta primer mix, a second PCR proceeded for about 6 to 11 cycles. TCRdb re-derived calls from the 5' RACE reads in MiXCR, one entry per CDR3 protein. Of about a million distinct CDR3 sequences in the sample, 51% are singletons; the top ten hold about 21%. Concerning this clonotype: Its antigen is not identified.

The chain joins TRBV7-8 to TRBJ2-7, with a tentative D call TRBD1 (6 bases). The closer fit of TRBJ2-5 to the DNA end suggests the J call may be wrong. The source material was blood. The receptor's source is a woman aged 55-70 years in good health. The CDR3, as DNA: TGTGCCAGCAGCTACCCCGACCAGGGGGAGACCCAGTACTTC. It specifies CASSYPDQGETQYF.